Below, 9 T cell receptor beta chains from the same sample are listed, as sequenced in a study of tumor and adjacent non-tumor tissue in lung cancer. Three rounds of nested PCR, following a modified ARM-PCR protocol, produced the TCRbeta library. TCRdb reprocessed the multiplex PCR reads with MiXCR, giving one entry per CDR3 protein. The sample contains fewer than 150,000 distinct CDR3 sequences, approximately 70% of which appear only once. The template was RNA from unsorted bulk tissue. Material for sequencing was lung tumor tissue. The receptors here all came from a man aged 60-69 years with small cell lung cancer.

The count of this clonotype is one. The chain employs TRBV11-2 and TRBJ2-1, with 13 bases fitting TRBD2. With V trimmed by 8 bases and J by 10 bases, 17 bases remained unmatched. The CDR3 is made up of 17 amino acids. Germline loops: CDR1 SGHAT, CDR2 FQNNGV. The chain's CDR3 is CASCRGLAGEGRREQFF. The DNA of the CDR3 is TGTGCCAGCTGTAGAGGACTAGCGGGAGAAGGTCGGCGCGAGCAGTTCTTC.

The rearrangement uses TRBV28 and TRBJ2-3; no clear D. Germline V gives CDR1 MDHEN, CDR2 SYDVKM. The CDR3 covers 13 residues. Trimming stripped 5 bases from V and 6 bases from J, with 12 bases between. In DNA form, the CDR3 reads TGTGCCAGCAGTCGCCGGACGTCGGATACGCAGTATTTT. Translation: CASSRRTSDTQYF.

The chain couples TRBV6-5 to TRBJ2-4; no definite D call. This CDR3 is built from 14 residues. V was clipped by 5 bases and J by 1 base, with 9 bases between them. Per the germline V gene, CDR1 is MNHEY and CDR2 is SVGAGI. The CDR3, as DNA: TGTGCCAGCAGTCGCCCGGAGGCCAAAAACATTCAGTACTTC. As protein: CASSRPEAKNIQYF.

This chain connects TRBV12-3 or TRBV12-4 to TRBJ2-7, with a tentative D call TRBD2 (5 bases). With 7 bases removed from V and 0 bases from J, the gap between germline ends came to 19 bases. The CDR3 sequence is 16 residues long. In nucleotides, the CDR3 is TGTGCCAGCACCTTCGCGAGTGCAGGAGGCTCCTACGAGCAGTACTTC. Its translation: CASTFASAGGSYEQYF.

The chain recombines TRBV12-3 or TRBV12-4 with TRBJ2-3; 10 nucleotides agree with TRBD2. V dropped 10 bases and J dropped 5; count of bases not matched to a gene: 9. CDR3 length: 14 amino acids. The chain's CDR3 is CAIALAGREDTQYF. The CDR3, as DNA: TGTGCCATCGCACTAGCGGGAAGGGAAGATACGCAGTATTTT.

As for this clonotype: A much larger clone lies a single base off, so this may be a read error. V is TRBV6-1 and J is TRBJ2-7, with D possibly called TRBD1 or TRBD2 (5 bases each). V lost 5 bases, J lost 3 bases, and 20 bases lay in between. Germline V CDR1 and CDR2: MNHNS, SASEGT. The length of the CDR3 is 16 residues. CDR3 amino acids: CASSLQAGGRRYEQYF. The CDR3 DNA is TGTGCCAGCAGTTTACAGGCGGGTGGTAGGCGCTACGAGCAGTACTTC.

Notes on this clonotype: A junction boundary mismatches the germline segment, possibly from a read error. The chain employs TRBV4-2 and TRBJ2-1; D may match TRBD1 or TRBD2 (5 bases each). Germline-derived CDR1 and CDR2 are LGHNA and YNFKEQ. CDR3 length equals 16 residues. CDR3 sequence: CASSQAGAGGLYEQSF. The CDR3, as DNA: TGTGCCAGCAGCCAAGCTGGGGCCGGAGGTCTATATGAGCAGTCCTTC.

This chain joins TRBV20-1 and TRBJ2-1; D not certain. The CDR3 has 13 residues. The ends were cut back, 0 bases at V and 9 bases at J, with 12 bases in the middle. Germline V gene sequence: CDR1 DFQATT, CDR2 SNEGSKA (reference sequence). The CDR3 region has the DNA TGCAGTGCTAGAGATCCCTCGTCAGTTGAGCAGTTCTTC. Encoded protein: CSARDPSSVEQFF.

The count of this clonotype is one. Compared with germline, one end of the junction differs, possibly owing to a read error. V and J are TRBV24-1 and TRBJ2-1; D possibly matches TRBD1 or TRBD2 (6 bases each). This CDR3 has 15 residues. Germline V gene lookup returns CDR1 KGHDR and CDR2 SFDVKD. CDR3 DNA: TGTGTCACCAGTGACCCTAGCGAGGGGGACAATGAGCAGTTCTTC. It encodes CVTSDPSEGDNEQFF.